Listed below are T cell receptor beta chains from one sample, sequenced in a study of blood T cell repertoires in COVID-19. The method was immunoSEQ multiplex PCR; TCRdb's version includes in-frame clones alone and lacks a portion of them. Of roughly 210,000 clones in the sample, roughly 80% were seen once. The material sequenced was peripheral blood. Every receptor here comes from a woman older than 75 with COVID-19, enrolled during active disease. The CDR3 runs from the conserved cysteine through the conserved F or W. D genes are given only for firm matches. Clone sizes are given selectively: once, few, many, or a class where the clone is expanded.

abundance: .; v_gene: TRBV27; j_gene: TRBJ1-2; d_gene: TRBD1; CDR3nt: TGTGCCAGCAGTTTATACAGGGGGCCTAACTATGGCTACACCTTC; CDR3aa: CASSLYRGPNYGYTF
abundance: .; v_gene: TRBV6-7; j_gene: TRBJ1-5; d_gene: .; CDR3nt: TGTGCCAGCAGTTACCCCGCTATGTATCAGCCCCAGCATTTT; CDR3aa: CASSYPAMYQPQHF
abundance: .; v_gene: TRBV5-5; j_gene: TRBJ2-1; d_gene: .; CDR3nt: TGTGCCAGCAGCTTGTTCCCGGGACTTGCCTCCTATGAGCAGTTCTTC; CDR3aa: CASSLFPGLASYEQFF
abundance: .; v_gene: TRBV29-1; j_gene: TRBJ2-1; d_gene: TRBD1; CDR3nt: TGCAGCGCTGGGACAGCTTACAATGAGCAGTTCTTC; CDR3aa: CSAGTAYNEQFF
abundance: .; v_gene: TRBV6-4; j_gene: TRBJ2-2; d_gene: .; CDR3nt: TGTGCCAGCAGTGACTCCCTAGGTGGGTCCGGGGAGCTGTTTTTT; CDR3aa: CASSDSLGGSGELFF
abundance: once; v_gene: TRBV2; j_gene: TRBJ1-6; d_gene: TRBD1; CDR3nt: TGTGCCAGCAGTGTAAACAGGGGAGAGAATTCACCCCTCCACTTT; CDR3aa: CASSVNRGENSPLHF
abundance: .; v_gene: TRBV7-9; j_gene: TRBJ1-1; d_gene: .; CDR3nt: TGTGCCAGCTTCTCCGGGGGGAACACTGAAGCTTTCTTT; CDR3aa: CASFSGGNTEAFF
abundance: .; v_gene: TRBV3-1/TRBV3-2; j_gene: TRBJ2-1; d_gene: TRBD1; CDR3nt: TGTGCCAGCAGTCGGGGGTATACAGGGGGGACCTACAATGAGCAGTTCTTC; CDR3aa: CASSRGYTGGTYNEQFF
abundance: .; v_gene: TRBV3-1/TRBV3-2; j_gene: TRBJ2-5; d_gene: TRBD2; CDR3nt: TGTGCCAGCAGCCAAGATAGTTCCCTAGCGGGGGGGCCACAGACCCAGTACTTC; CDR3aa: CASSQDSSLAGGPQTQYF
abundance: .; v_gene: TRBV18; j_gene: TRBJ2-5; d_gene: TRBD2; CDR3nt: TGTGCCAGCTCCCAAAGACGGGAGGGGGAGACCCAGTACTTC; CDR3aa: CASSQRREGETQYF
abundance: .; v_gene: TRBV29-1; j_gene: TRBJ2-1; d_gene: TRBD2; CDR3nt: TGCAGCGTTGAAAGTAGCGGGGTATACAATGAGCAGTTCTTC; CDR3aa: CSVESSGVYNEQFF
abundance: .; v_gene: TRBV9; j_gene: TRBJ1-2; d_gene: TRBD1; CDR3nt: TGTGCCAGCAGCCTCTCCGGACAGGGGAACTATGGCTACACCTTC; CDR3aa: CASSLSGQGNYGYTF
abundance: .; v_gene: TRBV21-1; j_gene: TRBJ1-5; d_gene: .; CDR3nt: TGTGCCAGCAGCAACCCAGGGTGGTATCAGCCCCAGCATTTT; CDR3aa: CASSNPGWYQPQHF
abundance: .; v_gene: TRBV29-1; j_gene: TRBJ2-2; d_gene: TRBD1; CDR3nt: TGCAGCCTTGTACAGGGGAGAAAGACCGGGGAGCTGTTTTTT; CDR3aa: CSLVQGRKTGELFF
abundance: .; v_gene: TRBV6-2/TRBV6-3; j_gene: TRBJ1-5; d_gene: .; CDR3nt: TGTGCCAGCAGTTACTTCCTTCCCCTTGGCGGTCATCAGCCCCAGCATTTT; CDR3aa: CASSYFLPLGGHQPQHF
abundance: few; v_gene: TRBV27; j_gene: TRBJ1-2; d_gene: TRBD1; CDR3nt: TGTGCCAGCAGTTACCAAAACCCCACAGGGGCCTATGGCTACACCTTC; CDR3aa: CASSYQNPTGAYGYTF
abundance: .; v_gene: TRBV10-3; j_gene: TRBJ2-2; d_gene: TRBD2; CDR3nt: TGTGCCATCAGTTCCCGGACGGGGGGCGGGGAGCTGTTTTTT; CDR3aa: CAISSRTGGGELFF
abundance: .; v_gene: TRBV27; j_gene: TRBJ1-2; d_gene: .; CDR3nt: TGTGCCAGCAGGGTAGACAGAAACTATGGCTACACCTTC; CDR3aa: CASRVDRNYGYTF
abundance: .; v_gene: TRBV7-3; j_gene: TRBJ1-6; d_gene: TRBD1; CDR3nt: TGTGCCAGCAGTTCCACAGGGGGTAAGAGGGGTTCACCCCTCCACTTT; CDR3aa: CASSSTGGKRGSPLHF
abundance: .; v_gene: TRBV21-1; j_gene: TRBJ2-2; d_gene: .; CDR3nt: TGTGCCAGCAGCAAAGACCTGTGGAGGGCCGGGGAGCTGTTTTTT; CDR3aa: CASSKDLWRAGELFF
abundance: .; v_gene: TRBV7-9; j_gene: TRBJ1-1; d_gene: TRBD1; CDR3nt: TGTGCCAGCAGCTTAAGGACAGGGGGTAACACTGAAGCTTTCTTT; CDR3aa: CASSLRTGGNTEAFF
abundance: .; v_gene: TRBV6-4; j_gene: TRBJ1-2; d_gene: .; CDR3nt: TGTGCCAGCAGCGCGCAGGGTAACTATGGCTACACCTTC; CDR3aa: CASSAQGNYGYTF
abundance: .; v_gene: TRBV28; j_gene: TRBJ2-7; d_gene: .; CDR3nt: TGTGCCAGCAGTTTTCCGGGATGGTTCTACGAGCAGTACTTC; CDR3aa: CASSFPGWFYEQYF
abundance: .; v_gene: TRBV7-2; j_gene: TRBJ1-5; d_gene: .; CDR3nt: TGTGCCAGCAGGCATCTGGCGGAAGGTCAGCCCCAGCATTTT; CDR3aa: CASRHLAEGQPQHF
abundance: .; v_gene: TRBV3-1/TRBV3-2; j_gene: TRBJ1-1; d_gene: .; CDR3nt: TGTGCCAGCAGCCTCAGGGCGGGGGACACTGAAGCTTTCTTT; CDR3aa: CASSLRAGDTEAFF
abundance: few; v_gene: TRBV5-1; j_gene: TRBJ2-5; d_gene: .; CDR3nt: TGCGCCAGCAGCTTGGAGGGCAGCAAAGGAGGGACCCAGTACTTC; CDR3aa: CASSLEGSKGGTQYF
abundance: .; v_gene: TRBV7-8; j_gene: TRBJ2-3; d_gene: .; CDR3nt: TGTGCCAGCAGCCGTCGAGGGACATCTGGAGATACGCAGTATTTT; CDR3aa: CASSRRGTSGDTQYF
abundance: .; v_gene: TRBV16; j_gene: TRBJ1-1; d_gene: .; CDR3nt: TGTGCCAGCAGCCCCATCCGCGACACTGAAGCTTTCTTT; CDR3aa: CASSPIRDTEAFF
abundance: once; v_gene: TRBV27; j_gene: TRBJ1-4; d_gene: .; CDR3nt: TGTGCCAGCAGTGCTTATGAGTCTGAAAAACTGTTTTTT; CDR3aa: CASSAYESEKLFF
abundance: .; v_gene: TRBV5-1; j_gene: TRBJ1-3; d_gene: .; CDR3nt: TGCGCCAGCAGATCTCAGGGTAGCACTGGAAACACCATATATTTT; CDR3aa: CASRSQGSTGNTIYF